Included here is one T cell receptor (beta chain) sequence, with context. Data came from immunoSEQ multiplex PCR; TCRdb stores just in-frame clones and leaves some out. Of over 150,000 clones detected, roughly 84% appear once; the ten largest clones hold roughly 9.5%. This sample is part of a study of blood T cell repertoires in COVID-19. The material sequenced was peripheral blood. The clonotype comes from a woman aged 80 or older with active or convalescent COVID-19.

The CDR3 nucleotides are TGCGCCAGCAGCCAAGTACGCGGAGCCTACGAGCAGTACTTC. It specifies CASSQVRGAYEQYF. The J gene is TRBJ2-7, the V gene TRBV4-3; D ambiguous. The V end lost 1 base, the J end lost 2 bases, and 9 bases lay between the germline ends. The germline CDR1 and CDR2 sequences are LGHNA and YSLEER. The CDR3 totals 14 residues.